The rows below give T cell receptor beta chains drawn from one sample of a study of cytomegalovirus exposure and HLA in healthy donors. Produced via immunoSEQ multiplex PCR; TCRdb's table is partial and in-frame only. The table has under 100,000 clones, approximately 70% seen once. The sample taken for sequencing was PBMCs. The receptors come from a woman aged 45-65 years in good health and CMV-seropositive. The CDR3 runs from the conserved cysteine through the conserved F or W. A D gene is named only where the DNA matches it firmly. Clone size is stated in some rows and not others, as once, few, many or a class when expanded.

abundance: -
v_gene: TRBV28
j_gene: TRBJ2-7
d_gene: TRBD1
CDR3aa: CASSSGGIYEQYF
CDR3nt: TGTGCCAGCAGTTCAGGGGGCATCTACGAGCAGTACTTC

abundance: -
v_gene: TRBV10-2
j_gene: TRBJ2-1
d_gene: -
CDR3aa: CASKVTGLNEQFF
CDR3nt: TGCGCCAGCAAGGTCACAGGCCTCAATGAGCAGTTCTTC

abundance: -
v_gene: TRBV19
j_gene: TRBJ1-5
d_gene: -
CDR3aa: CASSAGVRDQPQHF
CDR3nt: TGTGCCAGTAGTGCAGGGGTTAGGGATCAGCCCCAGCATTTT

abundance: -
v_gene: TRBV4-1
j_gene: TRBJ1-2
d_gene: -
CDR3aa: CASSQARLPNEGYTF
CDR3nt: TGCGCCAGCAGCCAAGCTCGTCTCCCCAACGAGGGCTACACCTTC

abundance: -
v_gene: TRBV9
j_gene: TRBJ2-1
d_gene: TRBD1
CDR3aa: CASSAAGTGAYNEQFF
CDR3nt: TGTGCCAGCAGCGCCGCCGGGACAGGGGCCTACAATGAGCAGTTCTTC

abundance: few
v_gene: TRBV15
j_gene: TRBJ2-2
d_gene: -
CDR3aa: CATNRVYTGELFF
CDR3nt: TGTGCCACGAACAGGGTGTACACCGGGGAGCTGTTTTTT

abundance: -
v_gene: TRBV4-2
j_gene: TRBJ1-5
d_gene: -
CDR3aa: CASSQEGEDQPQHF
CDR3nt: TGTGCCAGCAGCCAAGAGGGGGAGGATCAGCCCCAGCATTTT

abundance: -
v_gene: TRBV7-8
j_gene: TRBJ1-5
d_gene: -
CDR3aa: CASSLGLTYSNQPQHF
CDR3nt: TGTGCCAGCAGTCTAGGACTAACCTATAGCAATCAGCCCCAGCATTTT

abundance: -
v_gene: TRBV28
j_gene: TRBJ1-2
d_gene: -
CDR3aa: CASSPNDKFYGYTF
CDR3nt: TGTGCCAGCAGTCCCAACGACAAGTTCTATGGCTACACCTTC

abundance: -
v_gene: TRBV19
j_gene: TRBJ2-7
d_gene: TRBD2
CDR3aa: CASSPKRPGLAETYEQYF
CDR3nt: TGTGCCAGTAGTCCCAAGAGACCGGGACTAGCGGAAACCTACGAGCAGTACTTC

abundance: -
v_gene: TRBV28
j_gene: TRBJ2-7
d_gene: -
CDR3aa: CASSFEASAYSYEQYF
CDR3nt: TGTGCCAGCAGTTTTGAAGCTAGCGCCTACTCCTACGAGCAGTACTTC

abundance: -
v_gene: TRBV28
j_gene: TRBJ2-1
d_gene: TRBD2
CDR3aa: CASSLGVAGGEQFF
CDR3nt: TGTGCCAGCAGTTTAGGGGTAGCGGGGGGCGAGCAGTTCTTC

abundance: -
v_gene: TRBV5-1
j_gene: TRBJ2-2
d_gene: TRBD1
CDR3aa: CASSFWDRGTGELFF
CDR3nt: TGCGCCAGCAGCTTCTGGGACAGGGGAACCGGGGAGCTGTTTTTT

abundance: -
v_gene: TRBV7-2
j_gene: TRBJ2-3
d_gene: TRBD2
CDR3aa: CASSLAGGYSTDTQYF
CDR3nt: TGTGCCAGCAGCTTGGCGGGAGGATATAGCACAGATACGCAGTATTTT

abundance: -
v_gene: TRBV4-2
j_gene: TRBJ2-3
d_gene: -
CDR3aa: CASSQIDSSTDTQYF
CDR3nt: TGTGCCAGCAGCCAAATAGACTCTAGCACAGATACGCAGTATTTT

abundance: -
v_gene: TRBV4-1
j_gene: TRBJ2-7
d_gene: -
CDR3aa: CASSQADEQYF
CDR3nt: TGCGCCAGCAGCCAAGCGGACGAGCAGTACTTC

abundance: -
v_gene: TRBV9
j_gene: TRBJ2-3
d_gene: TRBD2
CDR3aa: CASSVGGLASTDTQYF
CDR3nt: TGTGCCAGCAGCGTAGGGGGACTAGCGTCCACAGATACGCAGTATTTT

abundance: -
v_gene: TRBV5-1
j_gene: TRBJ2-5
d_gene: TRBD2
CDR3aa: CASSLGGRRETQYF
CDR3nt: TGCGCCAGCAGCTTGGGCGGGAGAAGAGAGACCCAGTACTTC

abundance: -
v_gene: TRBV2
j_gene: TRBJ2-7
d_gene: TRBD2
CDR3aa: CASSEGLAATYEQYF
CDR3nt: TGTGCCAGCAGTGAGGGACTAGCGGCCACCTACGAGCAGTACTTC

abundance: -
v_gene: TRBV15
j_gene: TRBJ2-1
d_gene: TRBD1
CDR3aa: CATSGSGGFNNEQFF
CDR3nt: TGTGCCACCAGCGGATCAGGGGGATTCAACAATGAGCAGTTCTTC

abundance: few
v_gene: TRBV2
j_gene: TRBJ2-4
d_gene: -
CDR3aa: CASSPLAKNIQYF
CDR3nt: TGTGCCAGCTCTCCTTTGGCCAAAAACATTCAGTACTTC

abundance: -
v_gene: TRBV6-4
j_gene: TRBJ1-1
d_gene: TRBD1
CDR3aa: CASSSDRAHTEAFF
CDR3nt: TGTGCCAGCAGTTCGGACAGGGCTCACACTGAAGCTTTCTTT

abundance: few
v_gene: TRBV11-2
j_gene: TRBJ1-1
d_gene: TRBD1
CDR3aa: CASSRERQGAMGAFF
CDR3nt: TGTGCCAGCAGCAGAGAGCGGCAGGGGGCGATGGGAGCTTTCTTT

abundance: -
v_gene: TRBV9
j_gene: TRBJ2-1
d_gene: TRBD2
CDR3aa: CASQLTSGSGGDEQFF
CDR3nt: TGTGCCAGCCAACTGACTAGCGGGAGTGGGGGCGATGAGCAGTTCTTC

abundance: -
v_gene: TRBV7-3
j_gene: TRBJ2-1
d_gene: -
CDR3aa: CASSFSRGNEQFF
CDR3nt: TGTGCCAGCAGCTTTTCCCGGGGCAATGAGCAGTTCTTC

abundance: few
v_gene: TRBV29-1
j_gene: TRBJ2-1
d_gene: TRBD1
CDR3aa: CSVLTGNEQFF
CDR3nt: TGCAGCGTTCTGACAGGGAATGAGCAGTTCTTC

abundance: -
v_gene: TRBV5-1
j_gene: TRBJ2-5
d_gene: -
CDR3aa: CVSSRWQRSGETQYF
CDR3nt: TGCGTCAGCAGCCGGTGGCAGCGGTCTGGGGAGACCCAGTACTTC

abundance: -
v_gene: TRBV18
j_gene: TRBJ2-1
d_gene: TRBD1
CDR3aa: CAGGQGPPNEQFF
CDR3nt: TGTGCCGGGGGACAGGGGCCGCCCAATGAGCAGTTCTTC